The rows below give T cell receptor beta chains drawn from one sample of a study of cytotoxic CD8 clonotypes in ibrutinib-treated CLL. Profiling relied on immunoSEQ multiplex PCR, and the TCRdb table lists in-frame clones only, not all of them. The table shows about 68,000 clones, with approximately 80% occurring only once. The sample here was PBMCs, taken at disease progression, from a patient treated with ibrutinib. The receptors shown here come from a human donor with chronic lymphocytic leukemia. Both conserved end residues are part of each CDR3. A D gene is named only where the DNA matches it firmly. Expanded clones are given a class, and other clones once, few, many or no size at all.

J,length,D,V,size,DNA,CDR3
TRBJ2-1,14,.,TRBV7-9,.,TGTGCCAGCAGCTTAGGCCCACTATACAATGAGCAGTTCTTC,CASSLGPLYNEQFF
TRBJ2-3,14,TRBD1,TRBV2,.,TGTGCCAGCTTTAGACAGGGGGTCACAGATACGCAGTATTTT,CASFRQGVTDTQYF
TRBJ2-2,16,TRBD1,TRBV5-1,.,TGCGCCAGCAGCAGAGCAGGGGACAGGGTTTCCGGGGAGCTGTTTTTT,CASSRAGDRVSGELFF
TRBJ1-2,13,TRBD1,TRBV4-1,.,TGCGCCAGCAGCCACCGGGACAGTCAGGGCTACACCTTC,CASSHRDSQGYTF
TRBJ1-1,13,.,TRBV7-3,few,TGTGCCAGCAGCTTACCGGTGAACACTGAAGCTTTCTTT,CASSLPVNTEAFF
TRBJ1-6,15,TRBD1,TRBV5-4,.,TGTGCCAGCAGCCCGAGGACAGGATTTAATTCACCCCTCCACTTT,CASSPRTGFNSPLHF
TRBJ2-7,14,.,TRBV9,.,TGTGCCAGCAGCGTAGGGCCGGATTCCTACGAGCAGTACTTC,CASSVGPDSYEQYF
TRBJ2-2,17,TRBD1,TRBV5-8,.,TGTGCCAGCAGCGGTTATGTACGGACAGGGGGCGGCGGGGAGCTGTTTTTT,CASSGYVRTGGGGELFF
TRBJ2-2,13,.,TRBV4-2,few,TGTGCCAGCAGCCAGACTAGTACCGGGGAGCTGTTTTTT,CASSQTSTGELFF
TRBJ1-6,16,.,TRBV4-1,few,TGCGCCAGCAGCCAAGTTGGTAGGGAGGGTAATTCACCCCTCCACTTT,CASSQVGREGNSPLHF
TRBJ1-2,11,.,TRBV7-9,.,TGTGCCAGCAGCCACAGGGATGGCTACACCTTC,CASSHRDGYTF
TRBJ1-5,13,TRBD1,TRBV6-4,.,TGTGCCACCAAGGACAGGGGGATTCAGCCCCAGCATTTT,CATKDRGIQPQHF
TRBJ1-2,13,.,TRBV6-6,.,TGTGCCAGCACCGTTGGGGGCGATTATGGCTACACCTTC,CASTVGGDYGYTF
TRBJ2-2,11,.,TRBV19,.,TGTGCCAGTAGTATCGGCGGGGAGCTGTTTTTT,CASSIGGELFF
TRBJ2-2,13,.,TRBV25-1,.,TGTGCCAGCAGATTGACTAGGGTCGGGGAGCTGTTTTTT,CASRLTRVGELFF
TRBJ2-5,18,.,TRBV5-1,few,TGCGCCAGCAGCGGGGCCGGACGGCAATCTCGGCTGCAAGAGACCCAGTACTTC,CASSGAGRQSRLQETQYF
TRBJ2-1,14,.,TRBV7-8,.,TGTGCCAGCAGGCGCACGAGGAGTAACAATGAGCAGTTCTTC,CASRRTRSNNEQFF
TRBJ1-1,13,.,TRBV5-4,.,TGTGCCAGCAGCAGGACAGTGAACACTGAAGCTTTCTTT,CASSRTVNTEAFF
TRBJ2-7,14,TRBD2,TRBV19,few,TGTGCCAGTAGTCGACTAGCGGGATCCTACGAGCAGTACTTC,CASSRLAGSYEQYF
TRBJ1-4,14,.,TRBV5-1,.,TGCGCCAGCAGAAAGGACAGATTTAATGAAAAACTGTTTTTT,CASRKDRFNEKLFF
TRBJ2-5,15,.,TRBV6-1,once,TGTGCCAGCAGTGAAGTGGGGGGGGCACAAGAGACCCAGTACTTC,CASSEVGGAQETQYF
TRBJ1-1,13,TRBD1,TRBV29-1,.,TGCAGCGTTAGGAACAGGGGAACAGGTGAAGCTTTCTTT,CSVRNRGTGEAFF
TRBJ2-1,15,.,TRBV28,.,TGTGCCAGCATTCGACAGAACCTCCCCTACAATGAGCAGTTCTTC,CASIRQNLPYNEQFF
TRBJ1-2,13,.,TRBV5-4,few,TGTGCCAGCAGCTTGGAGGGGAGCTATGGCTACACCTTC,CASSLEGSYGYTF
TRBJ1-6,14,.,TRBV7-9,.,TGTGCCAGCAGCTTCGGACGGGTTAATTCACCCCTCCACTTT,CASSFGRVNSPLHF
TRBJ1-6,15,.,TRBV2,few,TGTGCCAGCCACGACAGGAGCTCCTATAATTCACCCCTCCACTTT,CASHDRSSYNSPLHF
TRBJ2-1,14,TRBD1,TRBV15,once,TGTGCCACCGCGCCGGGACAGGGATACAATGAGCAGTTCTTC,CATAPGQGYNEQFF
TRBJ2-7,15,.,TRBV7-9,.,TGTGCCAGCAGCACAAGCGGGCCCCCAACCTACGAGCAGTACTTC,CASSTSGPPTYEQYF
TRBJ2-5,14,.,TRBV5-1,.,TGCGCCAGCAGCTTGTACCAGGGTGGAGAGACCCAGTACTTC,CASSLYQGGETQYF
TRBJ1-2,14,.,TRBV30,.,TGTGCCTGGAGTGTACTTAGAGGGGACTTTGGCTACACCTTC,CAWSVLRGDFGYTF
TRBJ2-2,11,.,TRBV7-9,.,TGTGCCAGCAGCTTGGCCGGGGAGCTGTTTTTT,CASSLAGELFF
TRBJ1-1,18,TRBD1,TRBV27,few,TGTGCCAGCAGTTCCAGAACGACAGGGGTTTACAGCGGCACTGAAGCTTTCTTT,CASSSRTTGVYSGTEAFF
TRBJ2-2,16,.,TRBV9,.,TGTGCCAGCACCCTTGGGGGGGCGCATTTTCCCGGGGAGCTGTTTTTT,CASTLGGAHFPGELFF
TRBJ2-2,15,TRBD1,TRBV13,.,TGTGCCAGCAGCCTCGCAGGGGGTAACACCGGGGAGCTGTTTTTT,CASSLAGGNTGELFF
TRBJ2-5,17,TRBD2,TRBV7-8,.,TGTGCCAGCAGCCTAGGACTAGCGGGAGGGCCTTGGGAGACCCAGTACTTC,CASSLGLAGGPWETQYF
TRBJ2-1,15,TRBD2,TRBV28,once,TGTGCCAGCAGTATGACTAGCGGGGGGTACAATGAGCAGTTCTTC,CASSMTSGGYNEQFF
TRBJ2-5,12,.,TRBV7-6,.,TGTGCCAGCAGCTTACGTCGAGAGACCCAGTACTTC,CASSLRRETQYF
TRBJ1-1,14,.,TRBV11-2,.,TGTGCCAGCAGTTATCAGGGGCATGGCACTGAAGCTTTCTTT,CASSYQGHGTEAFF
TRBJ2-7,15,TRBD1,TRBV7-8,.,TGTGCCAGCAGGCCCACAGGGGGTAGTATCTACGAGCAGTACTTC,CASRPTGGSIYEQYF
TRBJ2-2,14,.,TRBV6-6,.,TGTGCCAGCAGCCGAGACGCGAACACCGGGGAGCTGTTTTTT,CASSRDANTGELFF
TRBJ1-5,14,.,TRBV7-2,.,TGTGCCAGCAGCAAAGCAGGGTATGCTCAGCCCCAGCATTTT,CASSKAGYAQPQHF
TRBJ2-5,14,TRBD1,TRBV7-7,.,TGTGCCAGCAGCCGAAACAGGGGCCAAGAGACCCAGTACTTC,CASSRNRGQETQYF
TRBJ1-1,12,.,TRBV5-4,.,TGTGCCAGCAGCCTCCGGACAGAAGAAGCTTTCTTT,CASSLRTEEAFF
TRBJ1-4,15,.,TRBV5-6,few,TGTGCCAGCAGCTTCGGACTCGCAACTAATGAAAAACTGTTTTTT,CASSFGLATNEKLFF
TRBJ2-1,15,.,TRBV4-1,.,TGCGCCAGCAGCCAAGGACGGGACTCCTACAATGAGCAGTTCTTC,CASSQGRDSYNEQFF
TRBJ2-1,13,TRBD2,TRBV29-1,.,TGCAGCGCTCGGACTAGCGGGAGGATTGAGCAGTTCTTC,CSARTSGRIEQFF
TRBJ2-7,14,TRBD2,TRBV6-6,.,TGTGCCAGCAGCACGGGGGGGAGCTCCTACGAGCAGTACTTC,CASSTGGSSYEQYF
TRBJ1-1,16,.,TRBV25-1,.,TGTGCCAGCACCTCGGGGGGGAGGTATCGCGGCACTGAAGCTTTCTTT,CASTSGGRYRGTEAFF
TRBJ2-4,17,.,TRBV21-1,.,TGTGCCAGCAGGAGGTGTCTAGCGGGAGGGCCTAGGAACATTCAGTACTTC,CASRRCLAGGPRNIQYF
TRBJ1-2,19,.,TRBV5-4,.,TGTGCCAGCAGCTTCCCAATAAGTTCGAACCCGACTAAGCTGCATGGCTACACCTTC,CASSFPISSNPTKLHGYTF
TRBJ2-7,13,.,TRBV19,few,TGTGCCAGTAGTATACAGACTAGCTACGAGCAGTACTTC,CASSIQTSYEQYF